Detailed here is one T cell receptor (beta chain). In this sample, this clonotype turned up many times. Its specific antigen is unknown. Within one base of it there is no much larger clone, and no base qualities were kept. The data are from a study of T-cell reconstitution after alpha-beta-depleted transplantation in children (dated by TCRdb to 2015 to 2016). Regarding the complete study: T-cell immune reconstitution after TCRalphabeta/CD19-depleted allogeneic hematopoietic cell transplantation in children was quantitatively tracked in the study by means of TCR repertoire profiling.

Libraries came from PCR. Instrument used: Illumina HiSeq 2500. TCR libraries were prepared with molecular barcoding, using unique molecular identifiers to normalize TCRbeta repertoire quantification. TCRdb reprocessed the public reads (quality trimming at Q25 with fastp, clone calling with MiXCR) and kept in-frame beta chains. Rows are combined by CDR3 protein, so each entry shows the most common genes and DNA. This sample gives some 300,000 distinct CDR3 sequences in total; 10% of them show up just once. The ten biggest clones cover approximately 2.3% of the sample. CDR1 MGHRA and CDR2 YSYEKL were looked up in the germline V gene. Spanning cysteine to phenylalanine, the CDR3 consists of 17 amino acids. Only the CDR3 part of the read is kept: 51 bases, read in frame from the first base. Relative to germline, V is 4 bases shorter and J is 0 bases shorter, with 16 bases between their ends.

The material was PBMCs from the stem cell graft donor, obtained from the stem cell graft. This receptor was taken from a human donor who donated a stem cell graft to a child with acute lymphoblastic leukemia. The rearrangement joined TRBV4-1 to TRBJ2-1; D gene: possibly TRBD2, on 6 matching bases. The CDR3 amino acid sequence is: CASSLGGALSSYNEQFF. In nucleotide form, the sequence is TGCGCCAGCAGCCTGGGGGGAGCTCTAAGCTCCTACAATGAGCAGTTCTTC.